The TCR beta chain described here comes from a study of brain T cells in children with intractable seizures. Regarding the study as a whole: Pre- and post-surgery blood differed in depth, so pre-surgery absences may be undersampling. HCMV serostatus was not known, and viral specificity came from CDR3 similarity only.

Details on this clone: Its antigen remains unknown.

Sequencing was limited to surgery cases with top T cell transcript signatures in brain tissue. Pre-surgery treatment included at least one anti-epileptic drug. TCRdb's copy holds only in-frame clones and misses some; the assay was immunoSEQ multiplex PCR. Of 75,000 to 80,000 clones listed, under 95% were seen once; the top ten hold approximately 1.5%. CDR3 length: 14 residues. V was trimmed by 5 bases and J by 4 bases, leaving 14 bases between them. Per the germline V gene, CDR1 is MNHNS and CDR2 is SASEGT. This chain joins TRBV6-1 and TRBJ1-1; D call uncertain. The sample consisted of peripheral blood, taken at surgery. The TCR comes from a boy under two years old with tuberous sclerosis and intractable seizures. This CDR3 is CASSYDWGSTEAFF. The CDR3 nucleotides are TGTGCCAGCAGTTATGATTGGGGTTCCACTGAAGCTTTCTTT.